This TCR beta chain was recorded in a study of T cell repertoires in cytomegalovirus infection. The overall study: CMV infection and matching HLA type were both indicated by public TCR beta signatures.

The table lists this clonotype with a few counts. Its antigen is not identified. With 2 bases removed from V and 5 bases from J, the gap between germline ends came to 18 bases. CDR1 is SGHTA and CDR2 is FQGNSA in the germline V gene. The CDR3 spans 16 residues. General study findings and limits: Adding up the frequency of public TCR beta families identified people who carried CMV plus the relevant HLA. Within the response measured ex vivo, HLA-C-restricted CMV-specific TCR beta clonotypes were dominant.

Each CDR3 protein is one row after TCRdb ran MiXCR on the reads. The sample includes about 450,000 distinct CDR3 sequences, approximately 31% seen only once; the top ten take about 13%. The chain employs TRBV7-2 and TRBJ1-1; possibly TRBD1 for D (6 bases). The receptor was derived from a human donor in good health (CMV status not recorded). Some clones in this sample may be carry-over from other donors' samples. Sequencing was carried out using PBMCs. This chain's CDR3 is CASSLISGGASTEAFF. CDR3 sequence (DNA): TGTGCCAGCAGCTTAATCTCTGGGGGCGCTTCGACTGAAGCTTTCTTT.